The sequence of this T cell receptor (beta chain) was determined in a study of blood T cells in healthy people across ages. Study results and caveats: Because donor CMV status was unknown, expanded clonotype changes were possibly confounded. The long-lived group displayed more naive CD4+ cells, plus higher diversity, than the aged donors did.

Alongside a J-beta primer mix, a sample-barcoded 5' primer served in a second PCR lasting about 7 to 11 cycles. TCRdb re-analysed the 5' RACE reads in MiXCR, keeping a single row per CDR3 protein. Among fewer than 700,000 distinct CDR3 sequences, around two fifths were seen once, and the ten largest hold 25% to 35%. PBMCs, at least 7 million per sample, were isolated. The total RNA that was extracted per sample amounted to at least 5.5 micrograms. This clonotype was seen a handful of times. Its antigen is not known. This CDR3 is 12 amino acids long. CDR1 is SEHNR and CDR2 is FQNEAQ in the germline V gene (reference sequence).

The sequence came from a man at least 80 years old in good health. The rearrangement links TRBV7-9 to TRBJ2-4; no firm D call. Judging by the DNA end, TRBJ2-7 fits better; the J call may be wrong. Sequences were obtained from blood. This CDR3 is CASSLADYEQYF. In nucleotides, the CDR3 is TGTGCCAGCAGCTTGGCGGACTACGAGCAGTACTTC.